The 30 T cell receptor beta chains given below trace back to one sample, sequenced in a study of OX40 agonist ivuxolimab in advanced cancers. Assay used: immunoSEQ multiplex PCR; TCRdb lists only in-frame clones, some missing. This table holds approximately 74,000 clones, about 92% found once. Source: CD4+ or CD8+ T cells sorted from blood, taken in a trial of the OX40 agonist ivuxolimab. The receptor source for this set is an adult with an advanced solid tumor such as melanoma, head and neck, liver or kidney cancer.

V usage is TRBV28 and J usage is TRBJ2-1, with 7 bases that match TRBD1. Germline trimming cut 7 bases from V and 7 bases from J; bases unmatched to any gene: 1. Germline values: CDR1 MDHEN, CDR2 SYDVKM. The CDR3 totals 11 residues. The CDR3 DNA follows: TGTGCCAGCATGGACAGGAATGAGCAGTTCTTC. Residues: CASMDRNEQFF.

The chain recombines TRBV5-1 with TRBJ2-7, with D hard to call. Trimming removed 4 bases from V and 1 base from J, with 12 bases in between. Germline V lookup: CDR1 SGHRS, CDR2 YFSETQ. This CDR3 has 14 amino acids. The CDR3 loop reads CASSPDGRSYEQYF. The CDR3 DNA is TGCGCCAGCAGCCCGGACGGTAGGTCCTACGAGCAGTACTTC.

The rearrangement uses TRBV11-2 and TRBJ2-6; D gene ambiguous. Trimming cost V 8 bases and J 4 bases, with 12 bases left between them. The CDR3 is 14 residues long. Germline CDR1 and CDR2: SGHAT and FQNNGV. The CDR3 DNA is TGTGCCAGCGCCATAGAATCCGGGGCCAACGTCCTGACTTTC. Amino acids: CASAIESGANVLTF.

The chain combines TRBV28 with TRBJ2-6; D is perhaps TRBD2 (6 bases). The CDR3 covers 18 residues. Trimming stripped 4 bases from V and 0 bases from J, with 16 bases between. Germline V gene sequence: CDR1 MDHEN, CDR2 SYDVKM. DNA for the CDR3: TGTGCCAGCAGTTCCCGACTAGGAGGACGCTCTGGGGCCAACGTCCTGACTTTC. This sequence encodes CASSSRLGGRSGANVLTF.

The chain employs TRBV5-1 and TRBJ1-2, with 10 bases lining up with TRBD1. The junction had 4 bases not matched to a gene; V was cut back by 0 bases and J by 8 bases. The CDR3 has 14 amino acids. Germline assignment: CDR1 SGHRS and CDR2 YFSETQ. This CDR3 reads CASSLGQGARGYTF. The CDR3 DNA follows: TGCGCCAGCAGCTTGGGACAGGGGGCTCGAGGCTACACCTTC.

The rearrangement links TRBV5-1 to TRBJ2-1; 7 bases match TRBD2. Per germline, CDR1 SGHRS and CDR2 YFSETQ. V was clipped by 2 bases and J by 4 bases; unmatched bases: 6. The CDR3 extends over 15 amino acids. The DNA of the CDR3 is TGCGCCAGCAGCTTCGAGACTAGCCGATACAATGAGCAGTTCTTC. Encoded protein: CASSFETSRYNEQFF.

V is TRBV2 and J is TRBJ1-3, with 9 bases that match TRBD1. Germline trimming cut 8 bases from V and 8 bases from J; bases unmatched to any gene: 7. The V gene's germline CDR1 is SNHLY and CDR2 FYNNEI. The CDR3 length is 13 residues. The CDR3 sequence: CASALDRGDTIYF. The DNA for the CDR3 is TGTGCCAGCGCGTTGGACAGGGGAGACACCATATATTTT. Full variable domain (remainder filled in from reference TRBV2 and TRBJ1-3): EPEVTQTPSHQVTQMGQEVILRCVPISNHLYFYWYRQILGQKVEFLVSFYNNEISEKSEIFDDQFSVERPDGSNFTLKIRSTKLEDSAMYFCASALDRGDTIYFGEGSWLTVV.

This sequence joins TRBV2 and TRBJ2-5, with D perhaps TRBD2 (6 bases). This CDR3 has 13 residues. Germline V gene data show CDR1 as SNHLY and CDR2 as FYNNEI. V lost 8 bases, J lost 4 bases, and 14 bases lay in between. This CDR3 is CASGGTSRETQYF. In DNA, the CDR3 is TGTGCCAGCGGAGGGACTTCCCGAGAGACCCAGTACTTC. The variable domain in full, with the rest retrieved from reference TRBV2 and TRBJ2-5, is EPEVTQTPSHQVTQMGQEVILRCVPISNHLYFYWYRQILGQKVEFLVSFYNNEISEKSEIFDDQFSVERPDGSNFTLKIRSTKLEDSAMYFCASGGTSRETQYFGPGTRLLVL.

This chain connects TRBV19 to TRBJ2-2, with D possibly being TRBD1 (6 bases). Trimming took 0 bases from V and 1 from J, leaving 12 bases between them. CDR1 and CDR2 from the germline V gene are LNHDA and SQIVND (reference sequence). This CDR3 contains 17 residues. In DNA form, the CDR3 reads TGTGCCAGTAGTATAGATACAGGGATCTTGAACACCGGGGAGCTGTTTTTT. Its protein is CASSIDTGILNTGELFF.

The chain employs TRBV30 and TRBJ2-1; maybe TRBD1 (6 bases). From germline, CDR1 is GTSNPN and CDR2 SVGIG (reference sequence). The CDR3 spans 13 residues. Trimming removed 2 bases at V and 10 bases at J, with 15 bases between. The CDR3 region is CAWSPLVRGEQFF. The CDR3 DNA reads as TGTGCCTGGAGTCCCCTTGTAAGGGGGGAGCAGTTCTTC.

The gene calls are TRBV10-3 and TRBJ2-1; D tentatively fits TRBD1 or TRBD2 (5 bases each). This CDR3 has 15 amino acids. The ends were cut back, 1 base at V and 0 bases at J, with 7 bases in the middle. Germline V gene sequence: CDR1 ENHRY, CDR2 SYGVKD. CDR3 in DNA: TGTGCCATCAGTGAGTGGGGGAGCTCCTACAATGAGCAGTTCTTC. Its translation: CAISEWGSSYNEQFF.

CDR3 bases: TGTGCCAGTAGTATAGATGGGTATCAGCAGTTCTTC. As protein: CASSIDGYQQFF. The chain couples TRBV19 to TRBJ2-1; no clear D gene. Germline values: CDR1 LNHDA, CDR2 SQIVND (reference sequence). V was shortened by 0 bases and J by 11 bases, with 8 bases between the two germline ends. The CDR3 length is 12 residues.

The chain couples TRBV6-1 to TRBJ2-7; D is tentatively TRBD1 or TRBD2 (6 bases each). This CDR3 comprises 14 residues. Trimming left V 7 bases short and J 2 bases short, with 15 bases between. Per germline, CDR1 MNHNS and CDR2 SASEGT. CDR3 sequence reads: CASNREGGPYEQYF. In nucleotides, the CDR3 is TGTGCCAGCAACAGGGAAGGGGGGCCCTACGAGCAGTACTTC.

The chain employs TRBV5-8 and TRBJ2-7; 10 positions match TRBD2. The germline V gene has CDR1 SGHTS and CDR2 YDEGEE. CDR3 size: 14 residues. V lost 4 bases and J lost 3; bases outside the gene matches: 4. The CDR3 region is CASSTRTSGYEQYF. CDR3 in DNA: TGTGCCAGCAGCACTAGGACTAGCGGCTACGAGCAGTACTTC.

This sequence joins TRBV28 and TRBJ2-1; perhaps TRBD2 as D (6 bases). The V end lost 8 bases, the J end lost 8 bases, and 22 bases lay between the germline ends. The CDR3 consists of 15 residues. Germline V gene lookup returns CDR1 MDHEN and CDR2 SYDVKM. In DNA form, the CDR3 reads TGTGCCAGCGGGACTGCCACCCGACTTCTCGATGAGCAGTTCTTC. Translating it yields CASGTATRLLDEQFF.

The chain employs TRBV6-6 and TRBJ2-1; 15 bases line up with TRBD2. The CDR3 covers 16 residues. The V gene's germline CDR1 is MNHNY and CDR2 SVGAGI (reference sequence). J lost 6 bases, V lost 5 bases, and 5 bases had no gene match. DNA for the CDR3: TGTGCCAGCAGTGCAAGGGGACTAGCGGGAGGCAATGAGCAGTTCTTC. It codes for CASSARGLAGGNEQFF.

This clone was seen once. The chain recombines TRBV27 with TRBJ2-3, with D possibly matching TRBD2 (5 bases). Trimming removed 4 bases at V and 10 bases at J, with 18 bases between. Germline CDR1 reads MNHEY; CDR2 reads SMNVEV (reference sequence). This CDR3 contains 14 residues. CDR3 in DNA: TGTGCCAGCAGTTCCCTTGGCGGGCTTCTTTCGCAGTATTTT. Encoded protein: CASSSLGGLLSQYF.

The V and J genes are TRBV6-5 and TRBJ2-7, with a possible D match to TRBD1 (5 bases). Deletions cut 0 bases from V and 5 bases from J, with 17 bases between. There are 16 residues in the CDR3. CDR1 is MNHEY, CDR2 SVGAGI, per germline. CDR3 protein: CASSYSSRALGDEQYF. In DNA, the CDR3 is TGTGCCAGCAGTTACTCGTCACGGGCCTTAGGGGACGAGCAGTACTTC.

J is TRBJ2-7 and V is TRBV19; 7 bases match TRBD1. This CDR3 is 13 amino acids long. V trimming: 4 bases; J trimming: 6 bases; junction bases outside the gene matches: 6. Germline CDR1 and CDR2: LNHDA and SQIVND (reference sequence). CDR3 in DNA: TGTGCCAGTAGTACCGGGACAGTTTCCGAGCAGTACTTC. This codes for CASSTGTVSEQYF.

This chain uses TRBV5-1 with TRBJ2-3; the match to TRBD1 covers 7 bases. V lost 7 bases and J lost 0; bases outside the gene matches: 8. In germline, CDR1 is SGHRS, CDR2 YFSETQ. The CDR3 runs to 15 residues. The CDR3 here is CASRQGVSSTDTQYF. CDR3 bases: TGCGCCAGCCGTCAGGGGGTATCTAGCACAGATACGCAGTATTTT.

The V and J genes are TRBV5-1 and TRBJ1-1; D not certain. The V gene lost 0 bases and the J gene lost 5 bases, with 14 bases spanning the gap. Germline V lookup: CDR1 SGHRS, CDR2 YFSETQ. The CDR3 consists of 15 residues. Here the CDR3 reads CASSLVPGRETEAFF. The CDR3 coding sequence is TGCGCCAGCAGCTTGGTTCCGGGCCGGGAGACTGAAGCTTTCTTT.

This sequence joins TRBV6-5 and TRBJ1-1; D may be TRBD1 (6 bases). This CDR3 contains 14 residues. Germline CDR1 is MNHEY and CDR2 is SVGAGI. Trimming took 6 bases from V and 1 from J, leaving 12 bases between them. Here the CDR3 DNA reads TGTGCCAGCAGCCGCCCGGGACAGAACACTGAAGCTTTCTTT. Its protein product is CASSRPGQNTEAFF.

V and J are TRBV7-3 and TRBJ2-3, with 9 bases matching TRBD2. V dropped 3 bases and J dropped 2; count of bases not matched to a gene: 15. Germline-derived CDR1 and CDR2 are SGHTA and FQGTGA. This CDR3 contains 19 residues. The CDR3 DNA reads TGTGCCAGCAGCTTGCTGCCCTTGAGGAGCGGGGGGATCACAGATACGCAGTATTTT. This encodes CASSLLPLRSGGITDTQYF.

J is TRBJ1-2 and V is TRBV27; no clear D. The CDR3 is 14 amino acids. The germline V gene has CDR1 MNHEY and CDR2 SMNVEV (reference sequence). The V end lost 6 bases, the J end lost 0 bases, and 11 bases lay between the germline ends. CDR3 coding DNA: TGTGCCAGCAGCCCCCAGCTAGCTAACTATGGCTACACCTTC. Translated, it gives CASSPQLANYGYTF.

V gene TRBV11-2 combines with J gene TRBJ2-7; maybe TRBD2 (6 bases). This CDR3 has 17 residues. Trimming removed 2 bases at V and 6 bases at J, with 23 bases between. From germline, CDR1 is SGHAT and CDR2 FQNNGV. The CDR3, as DNA: TGTGCCAGCAGCTTACATCGGATCCAGGGAGGCTCCCTCGAGCAGTACTTC. Its translation is CASSLHRIQGGSLEQYF.

For this clone: The CDR3 carries no conserved terminal phenylalanine or tryptophan, so it likely arises from a read error. No DNA is shown, since the ends of the CDR3 on it are uncertain; the CDR3 is the one TCRdb lists. The V call is TRBV6-5, the J call TRBJ1-2; the D segment call TRBD1 is taken from the table without a DNA check. CDR1 MNHEY and CDR2 SVGAGI come from the germline V gene. The CDR3 is 9 residues long, counting both termini. CDR3 loop: CASSPHRLT.

This chain links TRBV10-3 with TRBJ2-5; no clear D. Trimming pared 5 bases from V and 2 bases from J, leaving 6 bases between. CDR3 length: 12 amino acids. Germline-derived CDR1 and CDR2 are ENHRY and SYGVKD. For the CDR3, the DNA is TGTGCCATCAGTCCAGAACAAGAGACCCAGTACTTC. Residues: CAISPEQETQYF.

The V and J genes are TRBV9 and TRBJ2-3; 15 nucleotides match TRBD2. The CDR3 has 21 residues. Germline V gene data show CDR1 as SGDLS and CDR2 as YYNGEE. With 0 bases clipped from V and 5 bases from J, the junction kept 16 bases outside the gene matches. CDR3 region: CASSVGPGRRTSGGAEDTQYF. Here the CDR3 DNA reads TGTGCCAGCAGCGTAGGCCCCGGGAGAAGGACTAGCGGGGGGGCCGAAGATACGCAGTATTTT.

The rearrangement joins TRBV28 to TRBJ2-1; D might be TRBD1 (6 bases). This CDR3 has 15 residues. The germline gives CDR1 MDHEN, CDR2 SYDVKM. The germline V and J ends were trimmed by 10 bases and 0 bases, with 16 bases remaining between them. In nucleotides, the CDR3 is TGTGCCACCGAAGCAGGGGCGAGCTCCTACAATGAGCAGTTCTTC. Translated, it gives CATEAGASSYNEQFF.

The genes are TRBV19 and TRBJ2-1; D unresolved. The germline CDR1 and CDR2 sequences are LNHDA and SQIVND (reference sequence). This CDR3 contains 12 residues. V was cut by 1 base and J by 15 bases, with 13 bases left in between. This chain's CDR3 is CASSIAAQRVFF. CDR3 DNA: TGTGCCAGTAGTATAGCGGCCCAGAGAGTGTTCTTC.